These 26 T cell receptor beta chains came from one sample sequenced in a study of blood T cell repertoires in COVID-19. The table came from immunoSEQ multiplex PCR; TCRdb's copy has only in-frame clones and leaves some out. The table records just over 300,000 clones, approximately 90% of them present only once. Sequencing used PBMCs or T cells enriched from blood (not recorded which). Source of these receptors: a woman younger than 35 who had recovered from COVID-19.

V gene TRBV7-9 combines with J gene TRBJ2-3; 13 bases line up with TRBD2. The CDR3 is made up of 17 amino acids. Germline V gives CDR1 SEHNR, CDR2 FQNEAQ (reference sequence). Losses at the gene ends were 5 bases for V and 7 bases for J; bases not matched to a gene: 12. The CDR3 reads CASSHLLGLAGVNTQYF. The CDR3, as DNA: TGTGCCAGCAGCCACCTCCTCGGACTAGCGGGAGTAAATACGCAGTATTTT.

The table lists this clone with a count of one. This chain links TRBV14 with TRBJ1-1, with TRBD1 as a possible D gene (6 bases). Germline V lookup: CDR1 SGHDN, CDR2 FVKESK. The CDR3 has 16 amino acids. Trimming removed 4 bases at V and 3 bases at J, with 18 bases between. CDR3 protein: CASSRRGGGEYTEAFF. CDR3 in DNA: TGTGCCAGCAGCCGGCGTGGCGGGGGCGAGTACACTGAAGCTTTCTTT. The full variable domain, in which reference TRBV14 and TRBJ1-1 provide the parts outside the CDR3, is EAGVTQFPSHSVIEKGQTVTLRCDPISGHDNLYWYRRVMGKEIKFLLHFVKESKQDESGMPNNRFLAERTGGTYSTLKVQPAELEDSGVYFCASSRRGGGEYTEAFFGQGTRLTVV.

The chain joins TRBV27 to TRBJ2-7, with TRBD1 as a possible D gene (6 bases). Trimming stripped 6 bases from V and 1 base from J, with 22 bases between. Looked up from germline, CDR1 is MNHEY and CDR2 is SMNVEV (reference sequence). The CDR3 loop spans 17 amino acids. CDR3 in DNA: TGTGCCAGCAGCCAGATATCCCGGGACACCAGGTCCTACGAGCAGTACTTC. The encoded protein is CASSQISRDTRSYEQYF.

The sample holds one count of this clone. The rearrangement links TRBV7-3 to TRBJ1-3; D unresolved. With 1 base removed from V and 10 bases from J, the gap between germline ends came to 11 bases. The CDR3 is 13 amino acids. Germline-derived CDR1 and CDR2 are SGHTA and FQGTGA. CDR3 bases: TGTGCCAGCAGCTTAATTCCCGGGGATACCATATATTTT. Amino acids: CASSLIPGDTIYF.

The table lists this clone with a count of one. The chain couples TRBV5-6 to TRBJ2-7; 10 positions agree with TRBD1. V was pared by 3 bases and J by 2 bases, with 8 bases of the junction left unmatched. Germline loops: CDR1 SGHDT, CDR2 YYEEEE. The CDR3 is made up of 16 amino acids. CDR3 loop: CASSSGTGATTYEQYF. The CDR3 DNA reads TGTGCCAGCAGCTCCGGGACAGGGGCAACAACCTACGAGCAGTACTTC.

This sequence joins TRBV16 and TRBJ1-2; 8 nucleotides agree with TRBD1. The CDR3 sequence is 14 residues long. The J segment lost 14 bases and the V segment lost 0 bases, leaving 11 bases of the junction unmatched. In germline, CDR1 is KGHSY, CDR2 FQNENV. The CDR3 loop is CASSQSGQGFRRTF. CDR3 sequence (DNA): TGTGCCAGCAGCCAATCTGGACAGGGCTTCAGGAGGACCTTC.

This rearrangement joins TRBV7-3 to TRBJ1-1; no clear D gene. This CDR3 contains 14 residues. The V gene lost 0 bases and the J gene lost 1 base, with 6 bases spanning the gap. From germline, CDR1 is SGHTA and CDR2 FQGTGA. The chain's CDR3 is CASSLTGENTEAFF. Written as DNA, the CDR3 is TGTGCCAGCAGCTTAACGGGAGAGAACACTGAAGCTTTCTTT.

This rearrangement joins TRBV19 to TRBJ2-3; the match to TRBD2 covers 7 bases. In germline, CDR1 is LNHDA, CDR2 SQIVND (reference sequence). V shed 4 bases and J 0 bases; nucleotides not matched to a gene: 1. This CDR3 contains 14 residues. The CDR3 loop reads CASSSGGSTDTQYF. CDR3 in DNA: TGTGCCAGTAGTAGCGGGGGAAGCACAGATACGCAGTATTTT.

The chain links TRBV5-6 to TRBJ2-7; D might be TRBD2 (6 bases). The V end was cut by 0 bases, the J end by 4 bases, with 17 bases between. Germline CDR1 is SGHDT and CDR2 is YYEEEE. This CDR3 is built from 16 residues. CDR3 nucleotide sequence: TGTGCCAGCAGCTTGGCGGGGTCGGGGACTCTTTACGAGCAGTACTTC. Protein: CASSLAGSGTLYEQYF.

J is TRBJ1-1 and V is TRBV6-5; 8 nucleotides agree with TRBD1. The CDR3 totals 15 residues. The junction had 9 bases not matched to a gene; V was cut back by 8 bases and J by 1 base. Germline lookup yields CDR1 MNHEY and CDR2 SVGAGI. This CDR3 reads CASLKPGGQNTEAFF. The CDR3 region has the DNA TGTGCCAGCCTAAAACCAGGGGGCCAGAACACTGAAGCTTTCTTT.

Here the CDR3 reads CASSSRGSNTGELFF. CDR3 in DNA: TGTGCCAGCAGTTCAAGGGGTTCGAACACCGGGGAGCTGTTTTTT. This rearrangement joins TRBV28 to TRBJ2-2, with D possibly being TRBD1 (5 bases). Germline lookup yields CDR1 MDHEN and CDR2 SYDVKM. The V end lost 4 bases, the J end lost 0 bases, and 9 bases lay between the germline ends. CDR3 length: 15 residues.

The gene calls are TRBV7-2 and TRBJ2-1; TRBD1 agrees at 7 bases. Germline V gives CDR1 SGHTA, CDR2 FQGNSA. V gave up 5 bases and J gave up 7 bases; unmatched junction bases: 5. The CDR3 totals 13 residues. CDR3 bases: TGTGCCAGCAGCCCGCACAGGGGAAATGAGCAGTTCTTC. Translating gives CASSPHRGNEQFF.

The gene calls are TRBV7-9 and TRBJ2-3; 9 nucleotides line up with TRBD2. The CDR3 runs to 16 residues. V lost 2 bases, J lost 2 bases, and 5 bases stayed unmatched. Germline lookup yields CDR1 SEHNR and CDR2 FQNEAQ (reference sequence). CDR3 residues: CASSLRSSGITDTQYF. The CDR3 nucleotides are TGTGCCAGCAGCTTACGGTCTAGCGGGATCACAGATACGCAGTATTTT.

V usage is TRBV28 and J usage is TRBJ2-2; a possible D gene is TRBD2 (5 bases). V gave up 8 bases and J gave up 5 bases, with 12 bases separating them. This CDR3 is built from 13 residues. CDR1 and CDR2 from the germline V gene are MDHEN and SYDVKM. CDR3 nucleotides: TGTGCCAGCTGTGAGGGAGCGACCGGGGAGCTGTTTTTT. Protein product: CASCEGATGELFF.

The table lists this clone with a few counts. The CDR3 loop is CASSLFGGTYEQYF. CDR3 DNA: TGTGCCAGCAGCTTATTCGGGGGGACCTACGAGCAGTACTTC. The chain employs TRBV7-8 and TRBJ2-7; 7 bases agree with TRBD2. The CDR3 consists of 14 residues. Germline loops: CDR1 SGHVS, CDR2 FQNEAQ. V was pared by 2 bases and J by 2 bases, with 3 bases of the junction left unmatched.

The chain has TRBV7-8 and TRBJ2-5; 10 nucleotides line up with TRBD1. CDR1 and CDR2 (germline): SGHVS, FQNEAQ. This CDR3 is 18 amino acids long. The V and J ends lost 0 bases and 0 bases, in that order; junction bases with no gene match: 7. The CDR3 DNA sequence: TGTGCCAGCAGCTTAGCAAGGGACAGGGGACGATACCAAGAGACCCAGTACTTC. Translating gives CASSLARDRGRYQETQYF.

J is TRBJ2-5 and V is TRBV7-7; the match to TRBD2 covers 10 bases. Trimming took 5 bases from V and 4 from J; bases not matched to a gene: 7. Germline V gene lookup returns CDR1 SSHAT and CDR2 FNYEAQ (reference sequence). The CDR3 sequence is 15 residues long. The CDR3 spells CASSPSGGVVETQYF. CDR3 sequence (DNA): TGTGCCAGCAGCCCGAGCGGGGGGGTGGTAGAGACCCAGTACTTC.

The J gene is TRBJ2-2, the V gene TRBV3-1 (or the pseudogene TRBV3-2); 11 nucleotides line up with TRBD1. CDR3 length equals 15 residues. CDR1 is LGHDT and CDR2 is YNNKEL in the germline V gene (reference sequence). V trimming: 7 bases; J trimming: 7 bases; junction bases outside the gene matches: 8. The CDR3 DNA reads TGTGCCAGCACCCAGGGACAGGGGGTGGACGGGGAGCTGTTTTTT. It is translated as CASTQGQGVDGELFF.

The sample holds one count of this clone. The chain links TRBV18 to TRBJ2-7; TRBD1 matches at 7 bases. This CDR3 comprises 15 residues. CDR1 KGHSH and CDR2 LQKENI come from the germline V gene. The trim removed 3 bases at V and 6 bases at J, leaving 11 bases unmatched. The CDR3 DNA reads TGTGCCAGCTCACCGAATACAGGGGTTCAGGGCGAGCAGTACTTC. This gives the protein CASSPNTGVQGEQYF.

J is TRBJ2-1 and V is TRBV5-4; 7 bases fit TRBD2. Germline loops: CDR1 SGHNT, CDR2 YYREEE (reference sequence). The CDR3 loop spans 13 amino acids. Losses at the gene ends were 4 bases for V and 10 bases for J; bases not matched to a gene: 8. CDR3 nucleotides: TGTGCCAGCAGCCAGCTAGGGGAGGGAGAGCAGTTCTTC. Protein product: CASSQLGEGEQFF.

The chain employs TRBV24-1 and TRBJ2-2, with TRBD2 matching over 8 bases. Germline CDR1 KGHDR, CDR2 SFDVKD. The trim removed 7 bases at V and 3 bases at J, leaving 3 bases unmatched. The CDR3 loop spans 14 amino acids. The CDR3 DNA reads as TGTGCCACCAGGGGGGGACTAGACACCGGGGAGCTGTTTTTT. Encoded protein: CATRGGLDTGELFF.

The V and J genes are TRBV4-2 and TRBJ2-2; possible D gene TRBD2, 6 bases. Trimming left V 0 bases short and J 6 bases short, with 17 bases between. There are 17 residues in the CDR3. Germline V gives CDR1 LGHNA, CDR2 YNFKEQ. The CDR3 is CASSQEIRDLESGELFF. CDR3 DNA: TGTGCCAGCAGCCAAGAAATCAGGGACTTAGAGTCCGGGGAGCTGTTTTTT.

This sequence joins TRBV28 and TRBJ1-1; 9 positions match TRBD1. The ends lost 6 bases at V and 1 base at J; junction bases unmatched: 6. Germline V lookup: CDR1 MDHEN, CDR2 SYDVKM. The CDR3 sequence is 15 residues long. DNA for the CDR3: TGTGCCAGCAGCCCGTGGACAGGGGCGAACACTGAAGCTTTCTTT. Its protein is CASSPWTGANTEAFF. The whole variable domain, remainder taken from reference TRBV28 and TRBJ1-1, is DVKVTQSSRYLVKRTGEKVFLECVQDMDHENMFWYRQDPGLGLRLIYFSYDVKMKEKGDIPEGYSVSREKKERFSLILESASTNQTSMYLCASSPWTGANTEAFFGQGTRLTVV.

V and J are TRBV6-6 and TRBJ1-6; D is possibly TRBD1 (5 bases). The V and J ends lost 7 bases and 7 bases respectively, with 14 bases between them. CDR1 is MNHNY, CDR2 SVGAGI, per germline (reference sequence). The CDR3 covers 14 residues. The CDR3 nucleotides are TGTGCCAGCATTCTGGGGGGGTGGAATTCACCCCTCCACTTT. As protein: CASILGGWNSPLHF.

This clone has just a few counts. The chain uses TRBV6-5 and TRBJ1-1; D call uncertain. V gave up 0 bases and J gave up 1 base, with 6 bases separating them. CDR1 and CDR2 (germline): MNHEY, SVGAGI. The CDR3 has 14 amino acids. In DNA, the CDR3 is TGTGCCAGCAGTTACTCGGCGGCGAACACTGAAGCTTTCTTT. Translation gives CASSYSAANTEAFF.

The V and J genes are TRBV15 and TRBJ2-6; 11 bases are a match to TRBD2. V lost 0 bases to trimming and J lost 0 bases; unmatched junction nucleotides: 7. The CDR3 runs to 20 residues. CDR1 and CDR2 from the germline V gene are LNHNV and YYDKDF (reference sequence). The CDR3 DNA follows: TGTGCCACCAGCAGAGATGTGGGACTAGCGGCACCCTCTGGGGCCAACGTCCTGACTTTC. Translated: CATSRDVGLAAPSGANVLTF.